Listed below are T cell receptor beta chains from one sample, sequenced in a study of T cell changes during pregnancy in multiple sclerosis. The data were produced by immunoSEQ multiplex PCR, yet TCRdb's version contains in-frame clones alone and is incomplete. The repertoire includes fewer than 60,000 clones, 75% to 95% of them detected once, and roughly 1.2% sits in the top ten. Material: peripheral blood, obtained after pregnancy. The receptors here all came from a female donor in good health, enrolled as a control in a pregnancy study. Both conserved end residues are part of each CDR3. The D gene is left open where the match is weak. Rows give clone size only sometimes, using once, few, many, or a class for an expanded clone.

clone size	D gene	V gene	J gene	CDR3 protein	CDR3 DNA
once	.	TRBV5-1	TRBJ2-2	CASSSGGENTGELFF	TGCGCCAGCAGCTCCGGAGGAGAGAACACCGGGGAGCTGTTTTTT
once	.	TRBV5-1	TRBJ2-1	CASSLRGNLNNEQFF	TGCGCCAGCAGCTTGCGGGGTAATCTTAACAATGAGCAGTTCTTC
.	TRBD2	TRBV6-4	TRBJ2-1	CASSPAGGLDEQFF	TGTGCCAGCAGTCCAGCGGGGGGGCTCGATGAGCAGTTCTTC
.	.	TRBV5-1	TRBJ2-3	CASSSGQFTDTQYF	TGCGCCAGCAGCTCCGGACAGTTCACAGATACGCAGTATTTT
.	.	TRBV4-1	TRBJ2-1	CASSHPAGGSGNNEQFF	TGCGCCAGCAGCCACCCCGCTGGAGGGTCGGGAAACAATGAGCAGTTCTTC
.	TRBD2	TRBV5-1	TRBJ2-1	CASSSISGRAQAEQFF	TGCGCCAGCAGCTCGATTAGCGGGAGGGCCCAGGCTGAGCAGTTCTTC
.	TRBD1	TRBV5-1	TRBJ1-2	CASSGTTGGRGYTF	TGCGCCAGCAGCGGTACAACAGGGGGCCGAGGCTACACCTTC
.	TRBD1	TRBV6-1	TRBJ2-3	CASSEGQGHTDTQYF	TGTGCCAGCAGTGAAGGACAGGGACACACAGATACGCAGTATTTT
.	.	TRBV5-4	TRBJ2-1	CASSLVGGRSYNEQFF	TGTGCCAGCAGCTTGGTCGGGGGTAGATCCTACAATGAGCAGTTCTTC
.	.	TRBV27	TRBJ2-2	CASGWGDWNTGELFF	TGTGCCAGCGGTTGGGGGGACTGGAACACCGGGGAGCTGTTTTTT
.	TRBD1	TRBV19	TRBJ2-2	CASSSYRGQDTGELFF	TGTGCCAGTAGTTCTTACAGGGGGCAGGACACCGGGGAGCTGTTTTTT
.	.	TRBV27	TRBJ1-1	CASSRGLGEAFF	TGTGCCAGCAGCCGCGGGCTAGGGGAAGCTTTCTTT
.	TRBD2	TRBV27	TRBJ2-7	CASSLSGLAGDPSSYEQYF	TGTGCCAGCAGTTTATCGGGACTAGCGGGGGACCCAAGCTCCTACGAGCAGTACTTC
.	TRBD2	TRBV9	TRBJ2-1	CASSGTSGKHNEQFF	TGTGCCAGCAGCGGGACTAGCGGGAAACACAATGAGCAGTTCTTC
.	.	TRBV27	TRBJ2-3	CASSYGGIGDTQYF	TGTGCCAGCAGTTATGGCGGGATTGGGGATACGCAGTATTTT
.	.	TRBV7-2	TRBJ1-2	CASSLQANYGYTF	TGTGCCAGCAGCTTGCAGGCTAACTATGGCTACACCTTC
.	TRBD1	TRBV4-3	TRBJ1-1	CASSQDRARGSTEAFF	TGCGCCAGCAGCCAAGATAGGGCCAGGGGGTCCACTGAAGCTTTCTTT
.	.	TRBV7-2	TRBJ2-7	CASSLAADSPYEQYF	TGTGCCAGCAGCTTAGCAGCGGATAGTCCCTACGAGCAGTACTTC
.	.	TRBV7-7	TRBJ2-2	CAARAGATGELFF	TGTGCTGCCCGGGCAGGGGCCACCGGGGAGCTGTTTTTT
.	TRBD2	TRBV6-4	TRBJ2-1	CASSDGAGEGNEQFF	TGTGCCAGCAGTGACGGGGCGGGAGAGGGGAATGAGCAGTTCTTC
.	TRBD1	TRBV18	TRBJ1-2	CASSQGQGTANYGYTF	TGTGCCAGCTCACAGGGACAGGGAACGGCTAACTATGGCTACACCTTC
.	.	TRBV5-8	TRBJ1-4	CASSLRVLGEKLFF	TGTGCCAGCAGCTTGCGGGTTTTGGGTGAAAAACTGTTTTTT
once	TRBD1	TRBV28	TRBJ2-1	CAGSGTGWPQDYNEQFF	TGTGCCGGATCCGGGACAGGGTGGCCCCAGGACTACAATGAGCAGTTCTTC
once	.	TRBV6-1	TRBJ2-7	CASSKTPGSAYEQYF	TGTGCCAGCAGTAAAACCCCGGGATCGGCCTACGAGCAGTACTTC
.	.	TRBV18	TRBJ2-6	CASSNTRQLSGANVLTF	TGTGCCAGCTCAAATACAAGACAGCTATCTGGGGCCAACGTCCTGACTTTC
.	TRBD1	TRBV9	TRBJ2-7	CASSAGTGRYEQYF	TGTGCCAGCAGCGCAGGGACAGGGCGCTACGAGCAGTACTTC
.	.	TRBV19	TRBJ1-2	CASSVGGRFNYGYTF	TGTGCCAGTAGTGTCGGGGGGCGATTTAACTATGGCTACACCTTC
.	.	TRBV7-2	TRBJ2-1	CASSPLAGPLGDEQFF	TGTGCCAGCAGCCCCCTGGCGGGGCCCTTGGGGGATGAGCAGTTCTTC
once	TRBD2	TRBV29-1	TRBJ2-1	CSVLFGTSGRGSVNEQFF	TGCAGCGTCCTCTTCGGGACTAGCGGGAGGGGTAGCGTAAATGAGCAGTTCTTC
.	.	TRBV5-5	TRBJ1-1	CASSPDGDTEAFF	TGTGCCAGCAGCCCTGACGGAGACACTGAAGCTTTCTTT
.	.	TRBV6-1	TRBJ1-1	CASSSWGGTEAFF	TGTGCCAGCAGTTCTTGGGGGGGCACTGAAGCTTTCTTT
.	.	TRBV5-6	TRBJ1-4	CASSLAANEKLFF	TGTGCCAGCAGCTTGGCCGCTAATGAAAAACTGTTTTTT
.	TRBD2	TRBV25-1	TRBJ2-3	CASGEGRGGLHF	TGTGCCAGCGGGGAGGGGCGGGGGGGCCTACATTTT
.	TRBD1	TRBV18	TRBJ1-6	CASSPGGGQYSPLHF	TGTGCCAGCTCACCAGGAGGGGGCCAATATTCACCCCTCCACTTT
.	TRBD2	TRBV19	TRBJ2-5	CASSRGSRGRAGQETQYF	TGTGCCAGTAGCCGGGGGTCCCGCGGGAGGGCCGGGCAAGAGACCCAGTACTTC
once	TRBD1	TRBV25-1	TRBJ2-7	CASNSQNRGIDYEQYF	TGTGCCAGCAACAGCCAGAACAGGGGAATAGACTACGAGCAGTACTTC
.	TRBD1	TRBV2	TRBJ2-1	CASSAGQGWGNEQFF	TGTGCCAGCAGTGCTGGACAGGGATGGGGGAATGAGCAGTTCTTC
.	TRBD1	TRBV5-1	TRBJ2-5	CASSYGTGGAQTQYF	TGCGCCAGCAGCTACGGGACAGGGGGCGCGCAGACCCAGTACTTC
.	.	TRBV7-2	TRBJ2-7	CASSLTYEQYF	TGTGCCAGCAGCTTAACATACGAGCAGTACTTC
once	.	TRBV12-5	TRBJ2-7	CASGLRLASSYEQYF	TGTGCTAGTGGTCTGCGACTGGCCTCCTCCTACGAGCAGTACTTC
.	TRBD1	TRBV6-5	TRBJ2-7	CASTNPGQGGYEQYF	TGTGCCAGCACGAACCCGGGACAGGGGGGCTACGAGCAGTACTTC
.	.	TRBV13	TRBJ1-1	CASSVRGGNTEAFF	TGTGCCAGCAGCGTCAGGGGCGGGAACACTGAAGCTTTCTTT
.	.	TRBV19	TRBJ2-3	CASEGGTDTQYF	TGTGCCAGTGAAGGGGGAACGGATACGCAGTATTTT
.	.	TRBV19	TRBJ2-1	CASSIVGQKRYNEQFF	TGTGCCAGTAGTATAGTCGGACAGAAACGCTACAATGAGCAGTTCTTC
.	TRBD2	TRBV4-2	TRBJ2-2	CASSIEPGLAGVGTGELFF	TGTGCCAGCAGCATCGAACCGGGACTAGCGGGGGTGGGCACCGGGGAGCTGTTTTTT
.	TRBD1	TRBV15	TRBJ2-2	CATSSLGQGTNGELFF	TGTGCCACCAGCAGTCTGGGACAGGGAACGAACGGGGAGCTGTTTTTT
once	TRBD2	TRBV5-1	TRBJ2-5	CASSLAGTTQETQYF	TGCGCCAGCAGCTTGGCCGGGACTACCCAAGAGACCCAGTACTTC
.	.	TRBV11-3	TRBJ2-3	CASSLVGNQGPDTQYF	TGTGCCAGCAGCTTAGTAGGGAATCAGGGGCCAGATACGCAGTATTTT
.	TRBD2	TRBV4-2	TRBJ2-2	CASSQDLAGGRTGELFF	TGTGCCAGCAGCCAAGACCTAGCGGGGGGGAGGACCGGGGAGCTGTTTTTT